A single sample is the source of the 14 T cell receptor beta chains below, sequenced in a study of vaccination and CD4 T cells after COVID-19. Specified treatment: approximately nine-day PBMC culture with coronavirus spike peptide pools or control peptides (ViraFEST assay). The antigens these receptors bind are not known. The assay that was used to sequence DNA from cultured CD4+ T cells was the Oncomine TCR Beta short-read assay. TCRdb reanalysed the PCR reads using MiXCR and keeps one entry per CDR3 protein. The sample lists 9,500 to 15,000 distinct CDR3 sequences; 40% to 60% were seen once. Sequencing used CD4+ T cells from blood, cultured in vitro. These receptors were taken from a human donor who had recovered from COVID-19.

This chain connects TRBV28 to TRBJ1-5; 7 positions match TRBD1. This CDR3 comprises 14 residues. Unmatched junction bases numbered 4, after V lost 6 bases and J lost 2 bases. The germline gives CDR1 MDHEN, CDR2 SYDVKM. The CDR3 loop reads CASSRTGGNQPQHF. The CDR3 DNA reads TGTGCCAGCAGCCGAACAGGGGGCAATCAGCCCCAGCATTTT.

On this clonotype itself: At one of its ends the junction is not consistent with the germline gene, which may arise from a read error. V is TRBV6-5 and J is TRBJ2-2; D tentatively reads TRBD1 or TRBD2 (5 bases each). The CDR3 is made up of 18 amino acids. Germline CDR1 is MNHEY and CDR2 is SVGAGI. CDR3 in amino acids: CASSYRAGHLPDTGEQFF. The CDR3 nucleotides are TGTGCCAGCAGTTACCGCGCTGGACACCTCCCGGACACCGGGGAGCAGTTTTTT.

The chain links TRBV11-1 to TRBJ1-1, with D maybe TRBD1 (5 bases). The CDR3 spans 14 residues. V lost 5 bases and J lost 6, with 16 bases in between. Germline values: CDR1 SGHAT, CDR2 FQDESV (reference sequence). The CDR3 protein is CASSQDQGGPEAFF. In DNA form, the CDR3 reads TGTGCCAGCAGCCAGGACCAGGGTGGCCCTGAAGCTTTCTTT.

This clonotype was counted only a few times. V is TRBV28 and J is TRBJ2-2; 11 bases are shared with TRBD2. After removal of 2 bases from V and 6 bases from J, the junction contained 2 bases not matched to a gene. CDR1 and CDR2 from the germline V gene are MDHEN and SYDVKM. There are 15 residues in the CDR3. The CDR3 nucleotides are TGTGCCAGCAGTTTAGTGGGACTAGCGGCCGGGGAGCTGTTTTTT. Its protein is CASSLVGLAAGELFF. The whole variable domain, remainder taken from reference TRBV28 and TRBJ2-2, is DVKVTQSSRYLVKRTGEKVFLECVQDMDHENMFWYRQDPGLGLRLIYFSYDVKMKEKGDIPEGYSVSREKKERFSLILESASTNQTSMYLCASSLVGLAAGELFFGEGSRLTVL.

The chain uses TRBV9 and TRBJ2-3; 8 bases are shared with TRBD2. The CDR3 spans 16 residues. V dropped 5 bases and J dropped 1; count of bases not matched to a gene: 9. Germline V CDR1 and CDR2: SGDLS, YYNGEE. The CDR3, as DNA: TGTGCCAGCAGTAGCGTAGTGACTAGCGGCACAGATACGCAGTATTTT. As protein: CASSSVVTSGTDTQYF.

The sample holds a few counts of this clonotype. The chain links TRBV18 to TRBJ1-5; D not resolved. V lost 6 bases to trimming and J lost 3 bases, with 9 bases between them. The CDR3 covers 13 residues. The germline V gene encodes CDR1 KGHSH and CDR2 LQKENI. The CDR3 DNA reads TGTGCCAGCTCTCAACATGACAATCAGCCCCAGCATTTT. Its translation is CASSQHDNQPQHF.

The chain links TRBV5-4 to TRBJ2-6; TRBD2 agrees at 9 bases. Unmatched junction bases numbered 8, after V lost 4 bases and J lost 0 bases. The CDR3 length is 18 residues. Germline V CDR1 and CDR2: SGHNT, YYREEE (reference sequence). CDR3 coding DNA: TGTGCCAGCAGCACACCTAGCGGGGCGAGCTCTGGGGCCAACGTCCTGACTTTC. Translated: CASSTPSGASSGANVLTF.

This clonotype was recorded once. This sequence joins TRBV7-2 and TRBJ1-2, with D possibly being TRBD1 (5 bases). There are 13 residues in the CDR3. The germline V gene encodes CDR1 SGHTA and CDR2 FQGNSA. V gave up 0 bases and J gave up 4 bases, with 6 bases separating them. The CDR3 DNA sequence: TGTGCCAGCAGCTTAGCAGGGGCCTATGGCTACACCTTC. Its protein product is CASSLAGAYGYTF. Full variable domain (remainder filled in from reference TRBV7-2 and TRBJ1-2): GAGVSQSPSNKVTEKGKDVELRCDPISGHTALYWYRQSLGQGLEFLIYFQGNSAPDKSGLPSDRFSAERTGGSVSTLTIQRTQQEDSAVYLCASSLAGAYGYTFGSGTRLTVV.

By proportion, this clonotype is medium-sized (0.01 to 0.1%). The genes are TRBV6-8 and TRBJ1-5; D is undetermined. The CDR3 loop spans 14 amino acids. V lost 5 bases and J lost 0, with 8 bases in between. Germline V gene sequence: CDR1 MNHGY, CDR2 SAAAGT. CDR3 amino acids: CASSLSYSNQPQHF. The CDR3 nucleotides are TGTGCCAGCAGTCTGAGTTATAGCAATCAGCCCCAGCATTTT.

This clonotype was detected a few times. The gene calls are TRBV5-5 and TRBJ2-4, with 12 bases matching TRBD1. In germline, CDR1 is SGHKS, CDR2 YYEKEE (reference sequence). V lost 4 bases to trimming and J lost 7 bases; unmatched junction nucleotides: 3. This CDR3 spans 14 amino acids. In DNA form, the CDR3 reads TGTGCCAGCAGCCCAGGGACAGGGGGCAACATTCAGTACTTC. Its protein is CASSPGTGGNIQYF.

CDR3 region: CASKDRGPLKGTQYF. CDR3 sequence (DNA): TGTGCCAGCAAAGATCGGGGACCCTTAAAGGGGACCCAGTACTTC. The V and J genes are TRBV6-1 and TRBJ2-5; possibly TRBD1 or TRBD2 for D (5 bases each). V lost 7 bases to trimming and J lost 7 bases, with 22 bases between them. CDR3 length equals 15 residues. Germline assignment: CDR1 MNHNS and CDR2 SASEGT.

This clonotype was detected only a few times. The CDR3 loop reads CASRTAGNGYTF. The CDR3 DNA reads as TGTGCCAGCAGGACAGCCGGAAATGGCTACACCTTC. The chain recombines TRBV28 with TRBJ1-2; D possibly corresponds to TRBD1 (5 bases). The germline V gene encodes CDR1 MDHEN and CDR2 SYDVKM. CDR3 length: 12 amino acids. V lost 6 bases, J lost 6 bases, and 11 bases lay in between.

In this sample, this clonotype turned up a few times. This chain connects TRBV11-1 to TRBJ2-7; TRBD1 matches 8 bases. The CDR3 totals 12 residues. The germline V gene encodes CDR1 SGHAT and CDR2 FQDESV (reference sequence). Unmatched junction bases numbered 4, after V lost 5 bases and J lost 7 bases. The CDR3 spells CASSGQGREQYF. For the CDR3, the DNA is TGTGCCAGCAGCGGACAGGGACGAGAGCAGTACTTC. The variable domain in full, with the rest retrieved from reference TRBV11-1 and TRBJ2-7, is EAEVAQSPRYKITEKSQAVAFWCDPISGHATLYWYRQILGQGPELLVQFQDESVVDDSQLPKDRFSAERLKGVDSTLKIQPAELGDSAMYLCASSGQGREQYFGPGTRLTVT.

V gene TRBV20-1 combines with J gene TRBJ1-2; TRBD1 matches 9 bases. The J segment lost 2 bases and the V segment lost 3 bases, leaving 1 base of the junction unmatched. This CDR3 has 13 amino acids. Germline-derived CDR1 and CDR2 are DFQATT and SNEGSKA (reference sequence). In DNA, the CDR3 is TGCAGTGCTAGCGGACAGGGGAACTATGGCTACACCTTC. Translating it yields CSASGQGNYGYTF.